Given below is one TCR beta chain in context. Clones were sequenced by immunoSEQ multiplex PCR, and TCRdb holds only the in-frame ones, with some missing. Seen here are 550,000 to 850,000 clones, 74% observed once, and the top ten hold approximately 1.7%. The data were taken from a study of shared clonotypes between healthy human individuals. Donors were Caucasian adults residing in Nashville, Tennessee, USA. Trimming shortened V by 2 bases and J by 4 bases, and 14 bases separated the two germline ends. The CDR3 is 15 residues long. Germline-derived CDR1 and CDR2 are MNHNS and SASEGT. Sequences were obtained from memory CD4+ T cells sorted from blood. As for subset: CD45RA-negative fraction. The source is a woman aged 25 to 39 in good health. The chain employs TRBV6-1 and TRBJ1-1, with D possibly matching TRBD1 (5 bases). CDR3 region: CASSENADGGTEAFF. The CDR3 bases are TGTGCCAGCAGTGAAAATGCGGATGGGGGCACTGAAGCTTTCTTT.